The clone carrying this T cell receptor (beta chain) was seen more than once but under ten times. Its target is not known. When ten to eleven days of culture had elapsed, CD4+ T cells were isolated. Assay: immunoSEQ multiplex PCR; the TCRdb copy retains only in-frame clones and omits some. The profile shows around 40,000 clones, around 67% of them singletons. This record belongs to a study of vaccination effects on CD4 cells after COVID-19. This clonotype originated in a human donor who received a COVID-19 vaccine. The specimen was CD4+ T cells from PBMCs cultured without peptide, collected before COVID-19 vaccination.

This CDR3 is CASSLDPTFSGANVLTF. As DNA, the CDR3 is TGTGCCAGCAGCTTGGATCCTACATTCTCTGGGGCCAACGTCCTGACTTTC. The chain couples TRBV5-4 to TRBJ2-6; no definite D call. The ends were cut back, 0 bases at V and 0 bases at J, with 10 bases in the middle. Germline CDR1 SGHNT, CDR2 YYREEE (reference sequence). This CDR3 spans 17 amino acids.